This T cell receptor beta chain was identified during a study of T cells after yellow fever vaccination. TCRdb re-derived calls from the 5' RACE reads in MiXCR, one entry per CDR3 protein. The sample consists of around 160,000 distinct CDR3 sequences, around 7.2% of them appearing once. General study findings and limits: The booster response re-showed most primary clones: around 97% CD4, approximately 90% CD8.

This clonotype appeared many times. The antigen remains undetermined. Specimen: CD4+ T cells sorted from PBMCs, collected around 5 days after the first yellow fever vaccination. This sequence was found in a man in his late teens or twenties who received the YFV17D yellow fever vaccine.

This chain's CDR3 is CASSLGLVNEQYF. The CDR3, as DNA: TGTGCCAGCAGCTTAGGGTTAGTGAACGAGCAGTACTTC. The chain recombines TRBV7-2 with TRBJ2-7, with D unclear. This CDR3 has 13 amino acids. V lost 1 base and J 5 bases, leaving 9 bases between the germline ends. Germline values: CDR1 SGHTA, CDR2 FQGNSA.